This T cell receptor (beta chain) originates from a study of T cell repertoires in cytomegalovirus infection. Overall study: The public TCR beta signatures pointed to both CMV infection and matching HLA type. General observations from the study: HLA-C-restricted CMV-specific TCR beta clonotypes were dominant in the ex vivo response. Of the TCR beta families, the public ones yielded a cumulative frequency that identified carriers of CMV plus the relevant HLA.

TCRdb itself ran the reads through MiXCR, one entry per CDR3 protein. The sample lists 900,000 to 950,000 distinct CDR3 sequences, approximately 31% occurring once. This clonotype was found many times. Its antigen is still unknown. CDR3 length: 12 amino acids. Germline V gene lookup returns CDR1 MNHNS and CDR2 SASEGT. Between the trimmed V and J ends, which lost 7 bases and 4 bases, there was a span of 7 bases. The receptor was isolated from a human donor in good health (CMV status not recorded). Some clones in this sample may be carry-over from other donors' samples. Sequencing used cultured CD8+ T cells from PBMCs, obtained from culture after CMV antigen stimulation. The chain has TRBV6-1 and TRBJ2-2; D is ambiguous. CDR3 protein: CASISLTGELFF. The CDR3, as DNA: TGTGCCAGCATCAGTCTCACCGGGGAGCTGTTTTTT.